This T cell receptor beta chain comes out of a study of T cells in Graves' hyperthyroidism and ophthalmopathy. Study in general: Once the initial diagnosis was made, peripheral blood was obtained before any treatment.

Study results and caveats: Ophthalmopathy was predicted by the model a median of roughly 6.7 months ahead of onset.

The authors deemed Graves' hyperthyroidism stable absent ophthalmopathy progression within 18 months. Amplified TCR beta CDR3 regions came from RNA transcripts. RT-PCR in the first round (using the HTBI primer set) targeted the TCR CDR3. TCRdb independently ran MiXCR on the multiplex PCR reads; one entry per CDR3 protein. Counted here are 470,000 or so distinct CDR3 sequences, roughly 20% occurring once; the ten biggest clones make up approximately 26%. Of note for this clonotype: Its antigen is as yet unknown.

Looked up from germline, CDR1 is LGHNA and CDR2 is YNFKEQ. The V end lost 1 base, the J end lost 4 bases, and 20 bases lay between the germline ends. The CDR3 sequence is 17 residues long. The TCR originated in a man aged 18-30 years with Graves' hyperthyroidism. V is TRBV4-2 and J is TRBJ2-7; possible D gene TRBD2, 5 bases. Sequenced sample: blood. The CDR3, as DNA: TGTGCCAGCAGCCAAGCACCCGGCGGGCCCGCCGGGTACGAGCAGTACTTC. It yields the protein CASSQAPGGPAGYEQYF.